The table lists the clone carrying this T cell receptor (beta chain) with a count of one. In the source study's methods: The assay estimated nucleated cells by amplifying reference gene primers. Assay used: immunoSEQ multiplex PCR; TCRdb lists only in-frame clones, some missing. V and J calls and clone size come straight from that table; D and trimming were deduced from the DNA. The sample lists 150,000 to 200,000 clones; 85% were seen once. Germline CDR1 LNHDA, CDR2 SQIVND (reference sequence). CDR3 length equals 15 residues. The J segment lost 5 bases and the V segment lost 7 bases, leaving 9 bases of the junction unmatched. The sample belongs to a study of blood T cell repertoires in COVID-19. Whole-study context: There were acute and convalescent COVID-19 samples, and they came from the United States, Italy and Spain.

The sequenced material came from peripheral blood. The V gene is TRBV19, the J gene TRBJ1-4; 8 nucleotides agree with TRBD1. This TCR derives from a human donor with acute or convalescent COVID-19. The donor label of this sample is uncertain. The chain's CDR3 is CASMGGDRRNEKLFF. The CDR3 nucleotides read TGTGCCAGTATGGGCGGGGACAGGAGGAATGAAAAACTGTTTTTT.